These 3 T cell receptor beta chains came from one sample sequenced in a study of shared clonotypes between healthy human individuals. Sequenced by immunoSEQ multiplex PCR; TCRdb stores in-frame clones only, minus some. The sample consists of around 2,000,000 clones, approximately 94% of them appearing once. Terminally differentiated effector memory CD45RA+ cells were excluded by CCR7 positive selection of CD45RO-negative cells. The sample taken for sequencing was naive CD8+ T cells sorted from blood. The receptors originated from a man between 18 and 29 years old in good health.

On this clone: This specimen includes other DNA sequences encoding the same CDR3. V gene TRBV11-2 combines with J gene TRBJ2-7; 9 nucleotides line up with TRBD2. With 3 bases clipped from V and 3 bases from J, the junction kept 3 bases outside the gene matches. From germline, CDR1 is SGHAT and CDR2 FQNNGV. The CDR3 spans 14 residues. As DNA, the CDR3 is TGTGCCAGCAGCTTGACTAGCGGAAACTACGAGCAGTACTTC. Translating it yields CASSLTSGNYEQYF.

The genes are TRBV6-5 and TRBJ2-1; tentative D call: TRBD2 (5 bases). Trimming took off 3 bases at V and 10 bases at J, with 16 bases between the two ends. The CDR3 is 14 residues long. From germline, CDR1 is MNHEY and CDR2 SVGAGI. CDR3 nucleotides: TGTGCCAGCAGTTATTACCCCGGGGTGGAAGAGCAGTTCTTC. Protein sequence: CASSYYPGVEEQFF.

This CDR3 reads CASSIGTPSYNEQFF. As DNA, the CDR3 is TGTGCCAGCAGCATAGGGACACCTTCCTACAATGAGCAGTTCTTC. The gene calls are TRBV9 and TRBJ2-1, with D tentatively TRBD1 (6 bases). The CDR3 is made up of 15 amino acids. The V end lost 4 bases, the J end lost 1 base, and 12 bases lay between the germline ends. Germline V gives CDR1 SGDLS, CDR2 YYNGEE.